One sample yielded the 5 T cell receptor beta chains listed below, sequenced in a study of blood T cell dynamics during melanoma immunotherapy. Assay used: immunoSEQ multiplex PCR; TCRdb lists only in-frame clones, some missing. The sample consists of some 12,000 clones, about 88% of them appearing once. The time point here: week 3, after first cycle of checkpoint inhibitor. The source material was blood, sampled from a patient treated with checkpoint blockade. The receptors originated from a human donor with melanoma.

The sample holds one count of this clone. V gene TRBV4-3 combines with J gene TRBJ1-2; D not resolved. V was pared by 0 bases and J by 4 bases, with 6 bases between. Germline loops: CDR1 LGHNA, CDR2 YSLEER. The CDR3 consists of 13 residues. The CDR3 nucleotides read TGCGCCAGCAGCCAAGATGGGAGCTATGGCTACACCTTC. This encodes CASSQDGSYGYTF.

The chain uses TRBV6-5 and TRBJ2-7; D remains ambiguous. The CDR3 has 14 residues. Germline V gene data show CDR1 as MNHEY and CDR2 as SVGAGI. Trimming removed 0 bases from V and 0 bases from J, with 6 bases in between. The CDR3: CASSYSGVSYEQYF. The CDR3 nucleotides read TGTGCCAGCAGTTACTCAGGCGTCTCCTACGAGCAGTACTTC.

The V and J genes are TRBV7-9 and TRBJ2-1; D may correspond to TRBD1 or TRBD2 (5 bases each). The CDR3 has 14 amino acids. Germline loops: CDR1 SEHNR, CDR2 FQNEAQ (reference sequence). V lost 2 bases and J lost 8, with 13 bases in between. In DNA form, the CDR3 reads TGTGCCAGCAGCTTACAGGGACGAATCCATGAGCAGTTCTTC. Protein product: CASSLQGRIHEQFF. Full variable domain (remainder filled in from reference TRBV7-9 and TRBJ2-1): DTGVSQNPRHKITKRGQNVTFRCDPISEHNRLYWYRQTLGQGPEFLTYFQNEAQLEKSRLLSDRFSAERPKGSFSTLEIQRTEQGDSAMYLCASSLQGRIHEQFFGPGTRLTVL.

The chain is built from TRBV7-6 and TRBJ1-3; D uncertain. V shed 9 bases and J shed 6 bases, with 9 bases lying between them. The CDR3 consists of 11 residues. Germline-derived CDR1 and CDR2 are SGHVS and FNYEAQ. For the CDR3, the DNA is TGTGCCAGGAATGGGTTAAACACCATATATTTT. It specifies CARNGLNTIYF.

V gene TRBV27 combines with J gene TRBJ2-7; 9 bases fit TRBD1. This CDR3 has 15 residues. The J segment lost 5 bases and the V segment lost 6 bases, leaving 11 bases of the junction unmatched. The germline V gene encodes CDR1 MNHEY and CDR2 SMNVEV (reference sequence). CDR3 residues: CASSDAGTGSHEQYF. As DNA, the CDR3 is TGTGCCAGCAGCGACGCCGGGACAGGGAGCCACGAGCAGTACTTC.